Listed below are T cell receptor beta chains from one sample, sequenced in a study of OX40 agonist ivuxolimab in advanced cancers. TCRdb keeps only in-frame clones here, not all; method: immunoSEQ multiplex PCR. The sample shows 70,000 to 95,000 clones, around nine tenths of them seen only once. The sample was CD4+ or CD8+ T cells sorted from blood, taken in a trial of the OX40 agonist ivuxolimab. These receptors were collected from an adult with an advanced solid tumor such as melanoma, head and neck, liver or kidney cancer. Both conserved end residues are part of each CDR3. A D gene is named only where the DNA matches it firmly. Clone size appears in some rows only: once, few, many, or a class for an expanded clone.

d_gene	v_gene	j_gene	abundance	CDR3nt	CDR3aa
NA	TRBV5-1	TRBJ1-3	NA	TGCGCCAGCAGCTTGGTGGGACCGCGGTCGAACACCATATATTTT	CASSLVGPRSNTIYF
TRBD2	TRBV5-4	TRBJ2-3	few	TGTGCCAGCAGACTGGAACTAGCGGACACAGATACGCAGTATTTT	CASRLELADTDTQYF
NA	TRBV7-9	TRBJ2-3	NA	TGTGCCAGCAGCTCTCGGGGCCCAGATACGCAGTATTTT	CASSSRGPDTQYF
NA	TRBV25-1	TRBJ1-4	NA	TGTGCCCTTTGTAGGGGGTGTAGGGGTTTACGAATTAATGAAAAACTGTTTTTT	CALCRGCRGLRINEKLFF
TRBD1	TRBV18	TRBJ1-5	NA	TGTGCCAGCTCATCACCCCTTGGACAGGGCGGCCAGCCCCAGCATTTT	CASSSPLGQGGQPQHF
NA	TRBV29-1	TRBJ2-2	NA	TGCAGCGTCGTACGGTCGAACACCGGGGAGCTGTTTTTT	CSVVRSNTGELFF
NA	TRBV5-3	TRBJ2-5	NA	TGTGCCAGAAGCTTGGGCGGGACGGAGACCCAGTACTTC	CARSLGGTETQYF
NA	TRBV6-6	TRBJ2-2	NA	TGTGCCAGCAGTTACTCGTCGGGTGCCGGGGAGCTGTTTTTT	CASSYSSGAGELFF
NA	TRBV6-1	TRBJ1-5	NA	TGTGCCAGCAGTGAAGGAAGGGATCAGCCCCAGCATTTT	CASSEGRDQPQHF
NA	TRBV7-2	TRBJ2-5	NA	TGTGCCAGCAGCTTAGACGGCAGGCCAAGGGACTTC	CASSLDGRPRDF
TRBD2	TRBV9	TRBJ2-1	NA	TGTGCCAGCAGCGTACGTTGGGAGGGGAATGAGCAGTTCTTC	CASSVRWEGNEQFF
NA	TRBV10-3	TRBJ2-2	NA	TGTGCCATCAGTGAGCTCGGGGGCACGGGGGAGCTGTTTTTT	CAISELGGTGELFF
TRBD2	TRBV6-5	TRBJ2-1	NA	TGTGCCAGCAGTTACTCGGCGGGAGGGCTGAATGAGCAGTTCTTC	CASSYSAGGLNEQFF
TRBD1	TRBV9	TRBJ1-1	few	TGTGCCAGCAGCGAGCAGGGGGGTGGAAAAACTGAAGCTTTCTTT	CASSEQGGGKTEAFF
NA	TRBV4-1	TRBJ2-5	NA	TGCGCCAGCAGCCAAGATGGGCGCCAAGAGACCCAGTACTTC	CASSQDGRQETQYF
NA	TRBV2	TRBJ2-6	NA	TGTGCCAGCAAGGCCTCTGGGGCCAACGTCCTGACTTTC	CASKASGANVLTF
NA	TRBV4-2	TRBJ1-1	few	TGTGCCAGCAGCCAGGGGAGGGTGAACACTGAAGCTTTCTTT	CASSQGRVNTEAFF
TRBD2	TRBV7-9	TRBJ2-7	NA	TGTGCCAGCAGCCTGTTAGCTAGCGGGACCGAGCAGTACTTC	CASSLLASGTEQYF
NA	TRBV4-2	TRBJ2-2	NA	TGTGCCAGCAGCCAAGACAGGGGGGGCACCGGGGAGCTGTTTTTT	CASSQDRGGTGELFF
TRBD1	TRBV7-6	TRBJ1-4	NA	TGTGCCAGCAGCCCCCGGGGGGCAGGGGGTGAAAAACTGTTTTTT	CASSPRGAGGEKLFF
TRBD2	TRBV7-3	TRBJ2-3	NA	TGTGCCAGCAGCTTAGGATCGGGGGGAGCCACAGATACGCAGTATTTT	CASSLGSGGATDTQYF
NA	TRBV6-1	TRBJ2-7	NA	TGTGCCAGCAGTGAGCGAATGAACGAGCAGTACTTC	CASSERMNEQYF
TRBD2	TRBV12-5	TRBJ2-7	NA	TGTGCTAGTGGACTCGCCCGGGCTAGCGGCTCCTACGAGCAGTACTTC	CASGLARASGSYEQYF
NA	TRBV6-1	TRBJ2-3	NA	TGTGCCAGCACCCTGGGGGGTCCGGGCACAGATACGCAGTATTTT	CASTLGGPGTDTQYF
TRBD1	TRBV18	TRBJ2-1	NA	TGTGCCAGCTCAGAAACGACAGGGGTCAATGAGCAGTTCTTC	CASSETTGVNEQFF
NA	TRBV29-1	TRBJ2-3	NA	TGCAGCGTTGAAATTGGGCCCACAGATACGCAGTATTTT	CSVEIGPTDTQYF
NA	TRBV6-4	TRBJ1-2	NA	TGTGCCAGCAGGAGGGAGGACGGTACAAACTATGGCTACACCTTC	CASRREDGTNYGYTF
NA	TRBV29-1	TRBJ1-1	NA	TGCAGCGTTGAAGATCGAAGTGGCAGGGGAAACACTGAAGCTTTCTTT	CSVEDRSGRGNTEAFF
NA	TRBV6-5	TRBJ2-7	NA	TGTGCCAGCAGTTACGACTACGAGCAGTACTTC	CASSYDYEQYF